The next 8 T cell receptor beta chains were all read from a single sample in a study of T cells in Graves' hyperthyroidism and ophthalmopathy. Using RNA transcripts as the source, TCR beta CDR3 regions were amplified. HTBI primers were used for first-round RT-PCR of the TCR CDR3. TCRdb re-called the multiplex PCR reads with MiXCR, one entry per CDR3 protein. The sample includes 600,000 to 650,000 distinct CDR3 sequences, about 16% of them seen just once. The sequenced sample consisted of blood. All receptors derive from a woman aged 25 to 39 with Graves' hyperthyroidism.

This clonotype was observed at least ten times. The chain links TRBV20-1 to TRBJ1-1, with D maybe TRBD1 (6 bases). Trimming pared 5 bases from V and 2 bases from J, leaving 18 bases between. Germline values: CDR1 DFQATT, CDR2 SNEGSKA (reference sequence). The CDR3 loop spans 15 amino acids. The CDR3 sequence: CSAYHRRGVNTEAFF. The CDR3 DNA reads TGCAGTGCTTATCACCGCAGGGGAGTTAACACTGAAGCTTTCTTT.

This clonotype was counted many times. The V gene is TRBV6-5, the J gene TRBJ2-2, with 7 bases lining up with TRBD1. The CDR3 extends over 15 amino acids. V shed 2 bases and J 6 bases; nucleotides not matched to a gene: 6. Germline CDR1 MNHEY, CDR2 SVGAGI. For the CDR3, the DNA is TGTGCCAGCAGTTACGAATCGACAGGGTCCGGGGAGCTGTTTTTT. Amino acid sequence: CASSYESTGSGELFF.

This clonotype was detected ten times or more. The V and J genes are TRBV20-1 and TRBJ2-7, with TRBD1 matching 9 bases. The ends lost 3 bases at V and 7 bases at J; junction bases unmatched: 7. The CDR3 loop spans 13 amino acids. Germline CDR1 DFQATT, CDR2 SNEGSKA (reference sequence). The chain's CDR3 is CSASRDRAGEQYF. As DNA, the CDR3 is TGCAGTGCTAGCCGGGACAGGGCGGGTGAGCAGTACTTC.

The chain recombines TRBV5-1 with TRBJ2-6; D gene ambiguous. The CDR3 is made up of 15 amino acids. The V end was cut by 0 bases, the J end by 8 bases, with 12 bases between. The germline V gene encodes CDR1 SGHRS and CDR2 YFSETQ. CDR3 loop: CASSLVTFAPNVLTF. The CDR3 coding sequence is TGCGCCAGCAGCTTGGTTACTTTTGCGCCCAACGTCCTGACTTTC. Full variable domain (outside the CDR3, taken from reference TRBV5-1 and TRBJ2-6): KAGVTQTPRYLIKTRGQQVTLSCSPISGHRSVSWYQQTPGQGLQFLFEYFSETQRNKGNFPGRFSGRQFSNSRSEMNVSTLELGDSALYLCASSLVTFAPNVLTFGAGSRLTVL.

In DNA, the CDR3 is TGTGCCAGCAGCCCCAGGACGGTCAAAGGCAATGAGCAGTTCTTC. It specifies CASSPRTVKGNEQFF. The chain uses TRBV11-3 and TRBJ2-1; unclear D gene. The CDR3 sequence is 15 residues long. Germline V CDR1 and CDR2: SGHNT, YENEEA. The V end was cut by 5 bases, the J end by 6 bases, with 17 bases between.

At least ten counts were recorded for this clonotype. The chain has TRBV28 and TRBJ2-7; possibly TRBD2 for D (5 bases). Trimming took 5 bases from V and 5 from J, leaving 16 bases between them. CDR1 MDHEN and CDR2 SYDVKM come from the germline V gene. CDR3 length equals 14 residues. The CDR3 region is CASSPPGTRDEQYF. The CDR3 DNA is TGTGCCAGCAGTCCCCCGGGTACGAGGGACGAGCAGTACTTC.

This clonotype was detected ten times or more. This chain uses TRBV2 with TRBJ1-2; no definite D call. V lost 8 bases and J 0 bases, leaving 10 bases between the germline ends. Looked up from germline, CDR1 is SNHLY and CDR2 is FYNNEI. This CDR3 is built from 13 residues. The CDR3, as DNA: TGTGCCAGCTCCCGGACCCCTAACTATGGCTACACCTTC. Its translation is CASSRTPNYGYTF. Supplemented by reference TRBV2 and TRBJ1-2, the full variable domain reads EPEVTQTPSHQVTQMGQEVILRCVPISNHLYFYWYRQILGQKVEFLVSFYNNEISEKSEIFDDQFSVERPDGSNFTLKIRSTKLEDSAMYFCASSRTPNYGYTFGSGTRLTVV.

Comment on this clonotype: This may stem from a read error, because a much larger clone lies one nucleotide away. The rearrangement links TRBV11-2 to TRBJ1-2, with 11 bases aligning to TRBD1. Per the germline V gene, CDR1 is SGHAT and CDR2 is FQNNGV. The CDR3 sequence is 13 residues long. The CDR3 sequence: CTSSLDRGHGYTF. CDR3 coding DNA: TGTACCAGCAGCTTGGACAGGGGGCATGGCTACACCTTC.